The rows below give T cell receptor beta chains drawn from one sample of a study of early T cells in non-severe SARS-CoV-2 infection. TCRdb re-derived calls from the 5' RACE reads in MiXCR, one entry per CDR3 protein. The table records about 60,000 distinct CDR3 sequences, roughly 12% of them present only once. Input material: whole blood. The receptors originated from an adult who was a healthcare worker with PCR-confirmed SARS-CoV-2 infection or an uninfected control (not recorded which). Each CDR3 is given with its conserved first and last residue. D genes are given only for firm matches. Some rows have no size entry. The others give once, few or many, or a class for an expanded clone.

>NA|TRBJ1-2|TRBV20-1|many
CSAPAASGYTF
TGCAGTGCGCCAGCTGCCAGTGGCTACACCTTC
>TRBD2|TRBJ2-5|TRBV25-1|few
CASSGVTASGSETQYF
TGTGCCAGCAGTGGCGTAACTGCTAGCGGGAGTGAGACCCAGTACTTC
>NA|TRBJ2-5|TRBV12-3/TRBV12-4|NA
CASSPDLQETQYF
TGTGCCAGCAGTCCCGACTTGCAAGAGACCCAGTACTTC
>NA|TRBJ1-5|TRBV27|many
CASRASYASNQPQHF
TGTGCCAGCAGAGCCTCTTACGCTAGCAATCAGCCCCAGCATTTT
>NA|TRBJ2-7|TRBV11-2|many
CASSLEDPSEQYF
TGTGCCAGCAGCTTAGAAGACCCCAGCGAGCAGTACTTC
>NA|TRBJ2-7|TRBV28|NA
CASSLYGRTYEQYF
TGTGCCAGCAGTTTGTATGGTCGAACCTACGAGCAGTACTTC
>TRBD1|TRBJ1-5|TRBV30|few
CAWSVSGGYQPQHF
TGTGCCTGGAGTGTATCAGGGGGCTATCAGCCCCAGCATTTT
>NA|TRBJ2-5|TRBV28|few
CASRATGKETQYF
TGTGCCAGCAGGGCTACAGGGAAAGAGACCCAGTACTTC
>NA|TRBJ2-1|TRBV5-4|many
CASSLARRESEQFF
TGTGCCAGCAGCTTGGCCCGAAGGGAATCTGAGCAGTTCTTC
>NA|TRBJ1-6|TRBV10-2|NA
CASSGGINSPLHF
TGCGCCAGCAGTGGGGGGATTAATTCACCCCTCCATTTT
>NA|TRBJ2-7|TRBV27|many
CASRSGLGGYEQYF
TGTGCCAGCAGATCGGGGTTAGGGGGCTACGAGCAGTACTTC
>TRBD1|TRBJ2-1|TRBV4-3|NA
CASSPDRSSYNEQFF
TGCGCCAGCAGCCCGGACAGGAGCTCCTACAATGAGCAGTTCTTC
>NA|TRBJ2-1|TRBV5-1|NA
CASSSDGYNEQFF
TGCGCCAGCAGCTCTGACGGATACAATGAGCAGTTCTTC
>NA|TRBJ1-2|TRBV6-6|few
CATKIEGVETGYTF
TGTGCCACCAAAATAGAGGGGGTAGAGACTGGCTACACCTTC
>NA|TRBJ2-1|TRBV7-2|NA
CASSLTGTSFYNEQFF
TGTGCCAGCAGCTTAACCGGGACGTCCTTCTACAATGAGCAGTTCTTC
>NA|TRBJ1-1|TRBV29-1|NA
CSVQAGAEAFF
TGCAGCGTTCAGGCAGGGGCTGAAGCTTTCTTT
>TRBD1|TRBJ1-5|TRBV12-3/TRBV12-4|few
CASSGDRGRQPQHF
TGTGCCAGCAGTGGGGACAGGGGTAGGCAGCCCCAGCATTTT
>TRBD1|TRBJ2-1|TRBV20-1|NA
CSASPGTGDLNEQFF
TGCAGTGCTAGTCCTGGGACAGGGGATCTCAATGAGCAGTTCTTC
>NA|TRBJ1-1|TRBV11-2|many
CASSLEAGVGTEAFF
TGTGCCAGCAGCTTAGAGGCAGGGGTGGGCACTGAAGCTTTCTTT
>NA|TRBJ1-1|TRBV30|few
CAWSAIRGGFTEAFF
TGTGCCTGGAGCGCGATAAGAGGGGGTTTCACTGAAGCTTTCTTT
>TRBD2|TRBJ2-2|TRBV23-1|many
CASPGGRAGELFF
TGCGCCAGCCCGGGGGGGCGAGCCGGGGAGCTGTTTTTT
>TRBD1|TRBJ2-7|TRBV11-2|few
CASSPVWTGKYEQYF
TGTGCCAGCAGCCCTGTTTGGACAGGCAAATACGAGCAGTACTTC
>TRBD1|TRBJ1-2|TRBV7-9|few
CASSYGQDYGYTF
TGTGCCAGCAGCTACGGACAGGACTATGGCTACACCTTC
>TRBD1|TRBJ2-6|TRBV7-8|many
CASSARQGSFSGANVLTF
TGTGCCAGCAGCGCCAGACAGGGGTCCTTCTCTGGGGCCAACGTCCTGACTTTC
>NA|TRBJ1-5|TRBV7-2|many
CASSRGQGLFQPQHF
TGTGCCAGCAGCCGAGGGCAGGGTTTATTTCAGCCCCAGCATTTT
>TRBD1|TRBJ2-1|TRBV5-1|NA
CASSLAGGLIDEQFF
TGCGCCAGCAGCTTGGCAGGGGGCTTGATCGATGAGCAGTTCTTC
>TRBD2|TRBJ2-1|TRBV2|few
CASSEETGLAGVRFF
TGTGCCAGCAGTGAAGAGACGGGACTAGCGGGAGTGCGGTTCTTC
>NA|TRBJ1-6|TRBV6-6|many
CASTTEYGGSNSPLHF
TGTGCCAGCACTACGGAATACGGGGGATCCAATTCACCCCTCCACTTT
>NA|TRBJ2-5|TRBV29-1|few
CSYTGYQETQYF
TGCAGCTATACAGGATACCAAGAGACCCAGTACTTC
>NA|TRBJ2-7|TRBV18|NA
CASSPKSGAYYEQYF
TGTGCCAGCTCACCAAAGTCGGGGGCCTACTACGAGCAGTACTTC
>NA|TRBJ2-7|TRBV20-1|many
CSAREGTPTSYEQYF
TGCAGTGCTAGAGAGGGGACACCCACTTCCTACGAGCAGTACTTC
>NA|TRBJ2-7|TRBV2|NA
CASSDWSREPYEQYF
TGTGCCAGCAGTGATTGGTCTCGGGAACCCTACGAGCAGTACTTC
>NA|TRBJ2-7|TRBV20-1|NA
CSARDPAAYEQYF
TGCAGTGCTAGAGACCCCGCGGCCTACGAGCAGTACTTC
>TRBD2|TRBJ2-7|TRBV20-1|NA
CSAIGGTQAYEQYF
TGCAGTGCCATCGGGGGGACTCAAGCCTACGAGCAGTACTTC
>TRBD1|TRBJ1-4|TRBV6-6|many
CASSTLSPGQGSQLFF
TGTGCCAGCAGCACGCTATCGCCGGGACAGGGTTCACAACTGTTTTTT
>TRBD1|TRBJ1-1|TRBV6-1|many
CASSVSGTGATEVFF
TGTGCCAGCAGTGTATCCGGGACAGGGGCCACTGAAGTTTTCTTT
>NA|TRBJ1-6|TRBV7-9|NA
CASGILGPTSPLHF
TGTGCCAGCGGGATATTGGGACCGACTTCACCCCTCCACTTT
>NA|TRBJ2-2|TRBV7-9|NA
CASSRWGSSATNTGELFF
TGTGCCAGCAGCCGATGGGGGTCCAGCGCGACGAACACCGGGGAGCTGTTTTTT
>TRBD1|TRBJ1-4|TRBV7-2|NA
CASSPGQATEKLFF
TGTGCCAGCAGCCCGGGACAGGCCACCGAAAAACTGTTTTTT
>TRBD2|TRBJ2-3|TRBV5-1|many
CASSLGTSGLADTQYF
TGCGCCAGCAGCCTAGGGACTAGCGGGCTTGCAGATACGCAGTATTTT
>TRBD1|TRBJ2-7|TRBV11-2|NA
CASSVAPGQGAYEQYF
TGTGCCAGCAGCGTAGCCCCCGGACAGGGAGCCTACGAGCAGTACTTC
>TRBD1|TRBJ2-3|TRBV27|NA
CASGKRQGADPDTQYF
TGTGCCAGCGGAAAAAGACAGGGGGCGGACCCAGATACGCAGTATTTT